These 2 T cell receptor beta chains originate from one sample sequenced in a study of Ad26.COV2.S vaccination and SARS-CoV-2 variants. Produced via immunoSEQ multiplex PCR; TCRdb's table is partial and in-frame only. The sample lists approximately 460,000 clones; about 88% were seen once. The treatment here: 15 to 20 received Ad26.COV2.S at low or high dose, single or two shots; about five received placebo; per-sample allocation not given. Samples analyzed were those drawn on day 63 after the first vaccine or placebo injection. Sample: peripheral blood, taken in a trial of Ad26.COV2.S vaccine versus placebo. The receptors here all came from a person aged 18-60 years who received the Ad26.COV2.S COVID-19 vaccine or a placebo.

The CDR3 is CASSARDRVSPLHF. In DNA, the CDR3 is TGCGCCAGCAGCGCCCGGGACAGGGTCTCACCCCTCCACTTT. This chain connects TRBV5-1 to TRBJ1-6; 9 bases agree with TRBD1. The trim removed 4 bases at V and 10 bases at J, leaving 6 bases unmatched. The CDR3 length is 14 residues. Germline loops: CDR1 SGHRS, CDR2 YFSETQ.

The V call is TRBV19, the J call TRBJ1-4, with D maybe TRBD1 (5 bases). V lost 5 bases and J 7 bases, leaving 14 bases between the germline ends. In germline, CDR1 is LNHDA, CDR2 SQIVND (reference sequence). The CDR3 has 14 residues. CDR3 loop: CASSRRDGGEKLFF. Here the CDR3 DNA reads TGTGCCAGTAGTCGCCGGGACGGCGGTGAAAAACTGTTTTTT. The variable domain in full, completed from reference TRBV19 and TRBJ1-4, reads DGGITQSPKYLFRKEGQNVTLSCEQNLNHDAMYWYRQDPGQGLRLIYYSQIVNDFQKGDIAEGYSVSREKKESFPLTVTSAQKNPTAFYLCASSRRDGGEKLFFGSGTQLSVL.